The rows below give T cell receptor beta chains drawn from one sample of a study of T-cell memory formation after mild COVID-19. TCRdb fed the 5' RACE reads into MiXCR, producing one record per CDR3 protein. The sample comprises roughly 200,000 distinct CDR3 sequences, about 9.2% of which are singletons, and 3.5% to 4% rests with the top ten. Sequencing was done on a sample of PBMCs or a T cell subset sorted from them (not recorded which). These receptors originate from a man younger than 35 who had mild COVID-19 (a few samples of this study predate the infection). Cell type and time point are not known. CDR3s leave out the opening cysteine and the closing phenylalanine or tryptophan. Each record gives: CDR3 protein, J gene, CDR3 length, V gene.

CDR3: ASSSGGGVYGYT
J: TRBJ1-2
length: 12
V: TRBV12-3/TRBV12-4

CDR3: ASMAGLNTEAF
J: TRBJ1-1
length: 11
V: TRBV7-3

CDR3: ASSGGGGDNEQF
J: TRBJ2-1
length: 12
V: TRBV5-1

CDR3: ASSLGTGVGNQPQH
J: TRBJ1-5
length: 14
V: TRBV18

CDR3: ASSQDLLAGGRQETQY
J: TRBJ2-5
length: 16
V: TRBV4-2

CDR3: ASRVEVNEQF
J: TRBJ2-1
length: 10
V: TRBV28

CDR3: ASRGDRETQY
J: TRBJ2-5
length: 10
V: TRBV7-9

CDR3: ASSPKVLAGGFFTGELF
J: TRBJ2-2
length: 17
V: TRBV7-2

CDR3: ASSEGGTGYSPLH
J: TRBJ1-6
length: 13
V: TRBV5-4

CDR3: ASHAATQETQY
J: TRBJ2-5
length: 11
V: TRBV7-2